This record looks at one T cell receptor (beta chain) sequence and its context. A multiplex PCR was run with 60 Vbeta primers and 13 Jbeta primers. Sequenced by immunoSEQ multiplex PCR; TCRdb stores in-frame clones only, minus some. Altogether 210,000 or so clones are present, approximately 81% being singletons, with the ten largest covering 0.2% to 0.25%. The entry originates in a study of cytomegalovirus exposure and HLA in healthy donors. This clonotype originated in a girl aged 2 to 10 in good health and CMV-seronegative. Sequencing was performed on PBMCs.

The chain's CDR3 is CASGPARGRIYEQYF. The DNA of the CDR3 is TGTGCCAGCGGCCCTGCCAGGGGAAGAATCTACGAGCAGTACTTC. V gene TRBV6-1 combines with J gene TRBJ2-7; TRBD1 might be the D (6 bases). Germline CDR1 MNHNS, CDR2 SASEGT. CDR3 length: 15 residues. Trimming took off 8 bases at V and 3 bases at J, with 20 bases between the two ends.